The entry below gives a single TCR beta chain sequence along with its context. Its antigen is currently unknown. TCRdb reprocessed the RT-PCR reads with MiXCR, giving one entry per CDR3 protein. Among over 400,000 distinct CDR3 sequences listed, 9.5% to 13% were seen once. This sample was included in a study of response to subunit inactivated influenza vaccine. Findings and caveats of the study: With each seasonal influenza vaccination, the authors suggested, few new T cells are recruited.

Sequenced here: PBMCs from blood, sampled more than 35 days after vaccination. This clonotype was sampled from a man between 45 and 60 years old who received an inactivated influenza vaccine.

The CDR3 loop reads CASRLAGTLYNEQFF. The CDR3 DNA sequence: TGCGCCAGCAGGTTAGCGGGTACCCTCTACAATGAGCAGTTCTTC. This chain joins TRBV5-1 and TRBJ2-1, with 7 bases matching TRBD2. The germline V gene encodes CDR1 SGHRS and CDR2 YFSETQ. V shed 5 bases and J 3 bases; nucleotides not matched to a gene: 8. The CDR3 is 15 residues long.